The clone carrying this T cell receptor (beta chain) is deemed large. Graft specimens yielded both intraepithelial and lamina propria lymphocytes. The sample originates from a study of graft-versus-host responses after intestinal transplantation. Study background: Every transplant recipient was induced with anti-thymocyte globulin, then maintained on tacrolimus and steroids for about three years.

Method: immunoSEQ multiplex PCR; TCRdb's copy keeps in-frame clones and lacks some. Of around 4,800 clones listed, over 60% were seen once; the top ten hold 8%. This specimen consisted of ileum tissue, obtained about 130 days after intestinal transplantation. The sequence came from a human patient who received an intestinal transplant, so some T cells may come from the graft donor.

CDR3 in DNA: TGTGCTAGTGGTTTGGAAACGGGACTCCTGAGCTCCTATAATTCACCCCTCCACTTT. Its translation: CASGLETGLLSSYNSPLHF. This sequence joins TRBV12-5 and TRBJ1-6, with TRBD1 as a possible D gene (5 bases). The germline V and J ends were trimmed by 1 base and 0 bases, with 16 bases remaining between them. The CDR3 is 19 residues long. Per germline, CDR1 LGHNT and CDR2 FRNRAP.